This entry features one TCR beta chain sequence. The table came from immunoSEQ multiplex PCR; TCRdb's copy has only in-frame clones and leaves some out. The table has 400,000 to 450,000 clones, roughly 90% seen once. The data derive from a study of blood T cell repertoires in COVID-19. This CDR3 comprises 15 residues. Trimming removed 1 base from V and 7 bases from J, with 19 bases in between. Germline V CDR1 and CDR2: GTSNPN, SVGIG (reference sequence). The rearrangement joins TRBV30 to TRBJ1-1; a weak D match, TRBD1 (5 bases). Sequencing was done on a sample of peripheral blood. The source of this sequence is a woman aged 40 to 55 with COVID-19, enrolled during active disease. The CDR3 DNA is TGTGCCTGGAGTGCCTCCGGAGGGGAGACGGGTGAAGCTTTCTTT. Residues: CAWSASGGETGEAFF.